A few counts support the clone carrying this T cell receptor beta chain. Uncontrolled infection, other autoimmune disease, pregnancy or lactation led to exclusion. The study based diagnoses on clinical symptoms, serum thyroxine and TRAb, thyroid ultrasound and orbital computed tomography. The data originate from a study of T cells in Graves' hyperthyroidism and ophthalmopathy. The CDR3 regions of TCR beta were amplified from RNA transcripts. Primed by the HTBI set, a first-round RT-PCR was run on the TCR CDR3. TCRdb independently ran MiXCR on the multiplex PCR reads; one entry per CDR3 protein. The sample comprises 500,000 or so distinct CDR3 sequences, approximately 17% of which are singletons, and approximately 15% rests with the top ten. CDR1 and CDR2 from the germline V gene are DFQATT and SNEGSKA (reference sequence). The V gene lost 6 bases and the J gene lost 5 bases, with 22 bases spanning the gap. This CDR3 comprises 15 residues.

The rearrangement joins TRBV20-1 to TRBJ2-5, with D possibly being TRBD2 (6 bases). The sequenced material came from blood. This receptor was identified in a woman aged 18-29 years with Graves' ophthalmopathy. In DNA form, the CDR3 reads TGCAGTGCCCACCAGCCTTTTGGCGCGGGGGAGACCCAGTACTTC. As protein: CSAHQPFGAGETQYF.